One sample yielded the 13 T cell receptor beta chains listed below, sequenced in a study of vaccination and CD4 T cells after COVID-19 (dated by TCRdb to between 2021 and 2024). The treatment or condition label here, explained by the study, means: roughly ten-day PBMC culture with coronavirus spike peptide pools or control peptides (ViraFEST assay). The library was prepared using PCR. The instrument was an Illumina iSeq 100. TCR sequencing of DNA from cultured CD4+ T cells used the Oncomine TCR Beta short-read assay at the Johns Hopkins FTIC core. TCRdb trimmed public reads at Q25 via fastp, called clones via MiXCR and kept in-frame beta chains. Under each unique CDR3 protein, matching rows form one entry showing the most common genes and DNA. Within this sample are around 20,000 distinct CDR3 sequences, with 40% to 60% of them counted one time only. The leading ten clones occupy roughly 10% of the sample.

For these TCRs, the target antigens are not known. The source was CD4+ T cells from blood, cultured in vitro, collected before SARS-CoV-2 vaccination. Receptors were obtained from a human donor who had recovered from COVID-19.

This clonotype came up a few times. V gene TRBV7-2 combines with J gene TRBJ2-4; D gene uncertain. Looked up from germline, CDR1 is SGHTA and CDR2 is FQGNSA. This CDR3 has 15 amino acids. Trimming cost V 4 bases and J 0 bases, with 10 bases left between them. CDR3 sequence reads: CASSSRGLAKNIQYF. DNA for the CDR3: TGTGCCAGCAGCTCCCGTGGCCTAGCCAAAAACATTCAGTACTTC.

CDR3 region: CAWRMDLLLYNEQFF. The CDR3, as DNA: TGTGCCTGGAGGATGGACCTACTACTCTACAATGAGCAGTTCTTC. The chain couples TRBV30 to TRBJ2-1; no reliable D call. The germline V gene encodes CDR1 GTSNPN and CDR2 SVGIG (reference sequence). CDR3 size: 15 residues. The V and J ends lost 3 bases and 3 bases respectively, with 15 bases between them.

The chain recombines TRBV20-1 with TRBJ2-7; D gene ambiguous. CDR1 and CDR2 (germline): DFQATT, SNEGSKA (reference sequence). The V and J ends lost 3 bases and 3 bases respectively, with 15 bases between them. There are 14 residues in the CDR3. The CDR3 region is CSASSGLSHYEQYF. The CDR3 coding sequence is TGCAGTGCTAGTTCAGGTCTATCCCACTACGAGCAGTACTTC.

This chain's CDR3 is CSAEAKTGNTIYF. The CDR3 nucleotides read TGCAGTGCTGAAGCTAAGACTGGAAACACCATATATTTT. The chain carries TRBV20-1 and TRBJ1-3; unclear D gene. Trimming took off 5 bases at V and 2 bases at J, with 10 bases between the two ends. The germline CDR1 and CDR2 sequences are DFQATT and SNEGSKA (reference sequence). The CDR3 extends over 13 amino acids.

The V gene is TRBV20-1, the J gene TRBJ2-1; D could derive from TRBD1 or TRBD2 (5 bases each). The V end was cut by 2 bases, the J end by 6 bases, with 8 bases between. Looked up from germline, CDR1 is DFQATT and CDR2 is SNEGSKA (reference sequence). The CDR3 totals 12 residues. DNA for the CDR3: TGCAGTGCTAGACCCGGGGCCAATGAGCAGTTCTTC. Protein product: CSARPGANEQFF.

CDR3 in DNA: TGCAGTGCTAGAGTAACTAGCGGGAGGGGCCCCCTCACCGGGGAGCTGTTTTTT. Its protein product is CSARVTSGRGPLTGELFF. The chain links TRBV20-1 to TRBJ2-2, with TRBD2 matching 13 bases. V shed 1 base, J shed 4 bases, and the junction held 9 bases outside the gene matches. This CDR3 contains 18 residues. Per germline, CDR1 DFQATT and CDR2 SNEGSKA (reference sequence).

This clonotype came up a few times. The V gene is TRBV7-9, the J gene TRBJ2-1; 8 bases map to TRBD1. Trimming at V came to 5 bases and at J to 6 bases, leaving 9 bases not matched to a gene. This CDR3 spans 15 amino acids. Germline assignment: CDR1 SEHNR and CDR2 FQNEAQ (reference sequence). As DNA, the CDR3 is TGTGCCAGCAGCCCAGGGGGACAGGATATCAATGAGCAGTTCTTC. Translating it yields CASSPGGQDINEQFF.

The rearrangement uses TRBV20-1 and TRBJ2-3; 10 bases are a match to TRBD2. The CDR3 loop spans 15 amino acids. Germline loops: CDR1 DFQATT, CDR2 SNEGSKA (reference sequence). V lost 3 bases to trimming and J lost 2 bases; unmatched junction nucleotides: 5. The CDR3 DNA follows: TGCAGTGCTAGGCCTCTAGCGGGGGCCACAGATACGCAGTATTTT. It translates to CSARPLAGATDTQYF.

This rearrangement joins TRBV6-1 to TRBJ2-7; D might be TRBD2 (5 bases). The CDR3 spans 12 residues. Per the germline V gene, CDR1 is MNHNS and CDR2 is SASEGT. V lost 8 bases and J 4 bases, leaving 12 bases between the germline ends. For the CDR3, the DNA is TGTGCCAGCCTACGACGGGGATACGAGCAGTACTTC. Translation: CASLRRGYEQYF.

The V call is TRBV20-1, the J call TRBJ2-7; 12 bases match TRBD2. The CDR3 has 13 residues. The junction had 2 bases not matched to a gene; V was cut back by 4 bases and J by 4 bases. Germline lookup yields CDR1 DFQATT and CDR2 SNEGSKA (reference sequence). The CDR3, as DNA: TGCAGTGCTACTAGCGGGAGGGGTTACGAGCAGTACTTC. Protein product: CSATSGRGYEQYF.

V and J are TRBV20-1 and TRBJ2-1, with 8 positions matching TRBD2. J lost 1 base, V lost 2 bases, and 7 bases had no gene match. This CDR3 has 16 residues. Germline V gene sequence: CDR1 DFQATT, CDR2 SNEGSKA (reference sequence). The CDR3 nucleotides are TGCAGTGCTAGACCCACCCTAGCGGGTTCCTACAATGAGCAGTTCTTC. Residues: CSARPTLAGSYNEQFF.

The chain joins TRBV7-8 to TRBJ1-1; D is ambiguous. The CDR3 loop spans 13 amino acids. Germline lookup yields CDR1 SGHVS and CDR2 FQNEAQ. With 3 bases removed from V and 2 bases from J, the gap between germline ends came to 7 bases. The CDR3 sequence is CASSFIRNTEAFF. The CDR3 nucleotides are TGTGCCAGCAGCTTTATCAGAAACACTGAAGCTTTCTTT.

This clonotype was observed a few times. The chain has TRBV20-1 and TRBJ1-5; D unresolved. The V end lost 6 bases, the J end lost 2 bases, and 14 bases lay between the germline ends. The V gene's germline CDR1 is DFQATT and CDR2 SNEGSKA (reference sequence). CDR3 length equals 14 residues. The CDR3 sequence: CSAVSGFGNQPQHF. The CDR3, as DNA: TGCAGTGCCGTATCCGGGTTTGGCAATCAGCCCCAGCATTTT.